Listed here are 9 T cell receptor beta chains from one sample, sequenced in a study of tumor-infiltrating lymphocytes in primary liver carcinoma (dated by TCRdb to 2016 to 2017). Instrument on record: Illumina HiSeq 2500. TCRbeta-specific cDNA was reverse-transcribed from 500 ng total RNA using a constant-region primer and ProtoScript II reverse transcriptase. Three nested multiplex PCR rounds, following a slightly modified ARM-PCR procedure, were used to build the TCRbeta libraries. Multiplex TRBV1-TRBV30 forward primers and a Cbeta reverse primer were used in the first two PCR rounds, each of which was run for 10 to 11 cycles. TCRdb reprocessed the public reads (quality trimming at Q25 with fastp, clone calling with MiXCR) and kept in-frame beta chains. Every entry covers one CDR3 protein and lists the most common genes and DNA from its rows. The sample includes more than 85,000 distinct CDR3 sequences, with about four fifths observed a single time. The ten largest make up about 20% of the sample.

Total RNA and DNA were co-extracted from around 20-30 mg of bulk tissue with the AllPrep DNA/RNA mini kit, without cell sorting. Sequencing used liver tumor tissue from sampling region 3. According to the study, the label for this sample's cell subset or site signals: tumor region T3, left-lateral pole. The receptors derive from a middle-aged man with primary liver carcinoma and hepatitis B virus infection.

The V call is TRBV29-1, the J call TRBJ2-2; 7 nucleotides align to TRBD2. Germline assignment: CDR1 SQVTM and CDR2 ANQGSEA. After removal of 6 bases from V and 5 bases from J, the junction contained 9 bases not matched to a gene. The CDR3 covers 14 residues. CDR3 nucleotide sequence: TGCAGCGTCGCGACGGGGGGTCTGACCGGGGAGCTGTTTTTT. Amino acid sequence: CSVATGGLTGELFF.

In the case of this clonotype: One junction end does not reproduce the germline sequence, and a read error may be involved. The CDR3 here is CASSLKRSGGEQSF. Here the CDR3 DNA reads TGTGCGAGCAGCTTGAAGCGGTCGGGGGGAGAGCAGTCCTTC. The chain combines TRBV7-2 with TRBJ2-7, with TRBD2 matching over 7 bases. CDR1 SGHTA and CDR2 FQGNSA come from the germline V gene. CDR3 length equals 14 residues.

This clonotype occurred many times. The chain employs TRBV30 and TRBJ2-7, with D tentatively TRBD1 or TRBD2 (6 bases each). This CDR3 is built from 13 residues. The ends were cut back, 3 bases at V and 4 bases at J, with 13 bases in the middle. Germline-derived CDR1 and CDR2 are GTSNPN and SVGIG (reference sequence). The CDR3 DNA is TGTGCCTGGAGGAAGGGGGGAGATTACGAGCAGTACTTC. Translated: CAWRKGGDYEQYF.

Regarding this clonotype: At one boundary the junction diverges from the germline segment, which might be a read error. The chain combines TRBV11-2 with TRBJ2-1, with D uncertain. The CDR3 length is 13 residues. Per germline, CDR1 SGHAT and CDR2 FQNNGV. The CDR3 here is CASSSEKYNEQFF. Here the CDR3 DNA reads TGTGCCAGCAGCTCAGAAAAATACAACGAGCAGTTCTTC.

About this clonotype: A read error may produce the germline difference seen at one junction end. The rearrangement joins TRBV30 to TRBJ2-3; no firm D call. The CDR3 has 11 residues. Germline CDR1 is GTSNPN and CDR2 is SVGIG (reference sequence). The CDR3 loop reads CDWSTADTQYF. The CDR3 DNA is TGTGACTGGAGTACGGCAGATACGCAGTATTTT.

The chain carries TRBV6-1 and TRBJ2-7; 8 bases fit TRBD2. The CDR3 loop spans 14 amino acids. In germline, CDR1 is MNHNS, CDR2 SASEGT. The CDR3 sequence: CVCSVGGSGGEQYF. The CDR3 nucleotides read TGTGTCTGCAGTGTCGGCGGGAGCGGGGGCGAGCAGTACTTC.

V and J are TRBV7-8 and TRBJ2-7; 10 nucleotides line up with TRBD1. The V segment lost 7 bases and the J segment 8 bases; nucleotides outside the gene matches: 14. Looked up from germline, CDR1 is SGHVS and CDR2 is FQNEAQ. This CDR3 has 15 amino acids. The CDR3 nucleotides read TGTGCCAGCAACTCTTATGACAGGGGGCCTTACAAGCAGTACTTC. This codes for CASNSYDRGPYKQYF.

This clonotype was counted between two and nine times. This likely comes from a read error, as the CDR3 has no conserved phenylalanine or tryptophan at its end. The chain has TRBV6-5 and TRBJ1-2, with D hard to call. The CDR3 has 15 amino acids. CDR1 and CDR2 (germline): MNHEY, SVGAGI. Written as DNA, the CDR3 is TGTGCCACCAGTTACTCGTTGCGGGGAACCTATGGCTACACCTTA. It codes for CATSYSLRGTYGYTL.

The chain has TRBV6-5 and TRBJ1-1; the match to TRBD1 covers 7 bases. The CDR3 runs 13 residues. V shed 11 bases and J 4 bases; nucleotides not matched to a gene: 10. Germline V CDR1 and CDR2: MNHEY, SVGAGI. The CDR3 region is CAAQQGRITEAFF. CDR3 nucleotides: TGTGCCGCACAACAGGGGCGGATCACTGAAGCTTTCTTT.